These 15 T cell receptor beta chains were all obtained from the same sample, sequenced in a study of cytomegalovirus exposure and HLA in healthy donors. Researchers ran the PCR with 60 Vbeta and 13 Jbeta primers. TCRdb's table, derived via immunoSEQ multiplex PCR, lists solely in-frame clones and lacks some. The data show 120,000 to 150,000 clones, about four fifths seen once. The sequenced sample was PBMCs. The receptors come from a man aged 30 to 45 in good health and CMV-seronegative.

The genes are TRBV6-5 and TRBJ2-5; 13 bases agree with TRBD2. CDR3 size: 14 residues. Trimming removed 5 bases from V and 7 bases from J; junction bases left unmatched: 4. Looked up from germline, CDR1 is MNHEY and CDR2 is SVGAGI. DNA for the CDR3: TGTGCCAGCAGTATTCGACTAGCGGGAGGGACCCAGTACTTC. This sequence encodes CASSIRLAGGTQYF.

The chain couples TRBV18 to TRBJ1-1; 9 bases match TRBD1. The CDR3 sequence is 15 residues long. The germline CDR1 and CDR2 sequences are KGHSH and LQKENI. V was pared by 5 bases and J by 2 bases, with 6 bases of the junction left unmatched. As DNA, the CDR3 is TGTGCCAGCTCAACGGGACAGGGAGGTAACACTGAAGCTTTCTTT. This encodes CASSTGQGGNTEAFF.

CDR3 sequence (DNA): TGTGCCATACAGGACGTCACTAATGAAAAACTGTTTTTT. This codes for CAIQDVTNEKLFF. This chain joins TRBV2 and TRBJ1-4; D perhaps matches TRBD1 (5 bases). The CDR3 sequence is 13 residues long. The V end was cut by 10 bases, the J end by 2 bases, with 11 bases between. Germline CDR1 is SNHLY and CDR2 is FYNNEI.

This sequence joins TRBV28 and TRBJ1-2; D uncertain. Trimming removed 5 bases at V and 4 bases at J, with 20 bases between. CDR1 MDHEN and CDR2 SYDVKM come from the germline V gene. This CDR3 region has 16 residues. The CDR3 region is CASSPIQVLGIYGYTF. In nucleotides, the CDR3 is TGTGCCAGCAGTCCGATCCAAGTACTTGGTATCTATGGCTACACCTTC.

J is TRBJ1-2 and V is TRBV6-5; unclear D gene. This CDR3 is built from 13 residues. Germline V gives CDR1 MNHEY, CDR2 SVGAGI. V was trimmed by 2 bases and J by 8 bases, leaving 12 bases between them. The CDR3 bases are TGTGCCAGCAGTTACCGGGAAGTATACGGCTACACCTTC. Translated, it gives CASSYREVYGYTF.

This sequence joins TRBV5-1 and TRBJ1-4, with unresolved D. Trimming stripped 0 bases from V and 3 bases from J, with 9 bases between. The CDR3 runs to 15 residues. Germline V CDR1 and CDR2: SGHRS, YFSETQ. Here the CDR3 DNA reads TGCGCCAGCAGCTTGGTTGCAGGCCCTAATGAAAAACTGTTTTTT. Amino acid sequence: CASSLVAGPNEKLFF.

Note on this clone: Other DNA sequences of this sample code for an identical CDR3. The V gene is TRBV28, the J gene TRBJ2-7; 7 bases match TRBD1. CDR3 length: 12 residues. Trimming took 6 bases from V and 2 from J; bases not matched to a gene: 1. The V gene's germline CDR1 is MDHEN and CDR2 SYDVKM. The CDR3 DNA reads TGTGCCAGCAGGACAGGGCCCTACGAGCAGTACTTC. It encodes CASRTGPYEQYF.

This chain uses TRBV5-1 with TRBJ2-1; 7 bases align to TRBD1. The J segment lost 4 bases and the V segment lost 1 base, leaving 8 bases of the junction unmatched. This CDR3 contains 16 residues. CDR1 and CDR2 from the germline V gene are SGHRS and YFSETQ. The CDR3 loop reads CASSLLPGQLYNEQFF. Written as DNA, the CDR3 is TGCGCCAGCAGCTTGCTCCCGGGACAGCTTTACAATGAGCAGTTCTTC.

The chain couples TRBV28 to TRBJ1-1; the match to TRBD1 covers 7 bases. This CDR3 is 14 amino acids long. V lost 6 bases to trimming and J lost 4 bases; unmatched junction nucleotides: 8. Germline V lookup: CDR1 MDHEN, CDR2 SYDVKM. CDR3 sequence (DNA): TGTGCCAGCAGACCGGGACAGCGGTCCACTGAAGCTTTCTTT. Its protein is CASRPGQRSTEAFF.

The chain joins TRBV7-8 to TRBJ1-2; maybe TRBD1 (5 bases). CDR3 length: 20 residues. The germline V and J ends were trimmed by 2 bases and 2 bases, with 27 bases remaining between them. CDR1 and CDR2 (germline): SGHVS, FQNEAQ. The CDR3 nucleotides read TGTGCCAGCAGCTTATTTGTCCAGGGAAGGGCGGCGAGTGTCAACTATGGCTACACCTTC. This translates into CASSLFVQGRAASVNYGYTF.

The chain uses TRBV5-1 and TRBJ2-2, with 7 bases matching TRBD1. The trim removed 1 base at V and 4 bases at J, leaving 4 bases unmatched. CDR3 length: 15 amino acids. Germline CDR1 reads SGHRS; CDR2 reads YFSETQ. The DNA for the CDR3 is TGCGCCAGCAGCTTGCCCGGGACAGCCACCGGGGAGCTGTTTTTT. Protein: CASSLPGTATGELFF.

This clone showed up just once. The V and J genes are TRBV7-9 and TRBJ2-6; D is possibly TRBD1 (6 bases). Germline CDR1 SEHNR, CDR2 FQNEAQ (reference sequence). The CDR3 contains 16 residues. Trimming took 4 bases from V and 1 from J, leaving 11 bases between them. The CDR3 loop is CASSWSGVSGANVLTF. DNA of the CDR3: TGTGCCAGCAGCTGGTCAGGGGTTTCTGGGGCCAACGTCCTGACTTTC.

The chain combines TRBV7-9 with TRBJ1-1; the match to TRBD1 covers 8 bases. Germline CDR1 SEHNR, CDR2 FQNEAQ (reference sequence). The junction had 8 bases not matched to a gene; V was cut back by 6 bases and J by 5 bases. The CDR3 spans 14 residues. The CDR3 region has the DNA TGTGCCAGCAGACCGGACAGGGCATCTACTGAAGCTTTCTTT. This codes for CASRPDRASTEAFF.

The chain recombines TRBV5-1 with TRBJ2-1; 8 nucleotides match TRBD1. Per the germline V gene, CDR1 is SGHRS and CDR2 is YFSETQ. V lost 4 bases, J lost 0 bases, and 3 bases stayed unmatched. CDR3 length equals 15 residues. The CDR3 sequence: CASSTTGGSYNEQFF. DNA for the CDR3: TGCGCCAGCAGCACAACAGGGGGCTCCTACAATGAGCAGTTCTTC.

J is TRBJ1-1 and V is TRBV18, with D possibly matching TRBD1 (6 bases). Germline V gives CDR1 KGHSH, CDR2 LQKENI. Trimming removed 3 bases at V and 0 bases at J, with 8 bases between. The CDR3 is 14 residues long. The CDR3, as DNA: TGTGCCAGCTCACCCGGGACAATGAACACTGAAGCTTTCTTT. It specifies CASSPGTMNTEAFF.